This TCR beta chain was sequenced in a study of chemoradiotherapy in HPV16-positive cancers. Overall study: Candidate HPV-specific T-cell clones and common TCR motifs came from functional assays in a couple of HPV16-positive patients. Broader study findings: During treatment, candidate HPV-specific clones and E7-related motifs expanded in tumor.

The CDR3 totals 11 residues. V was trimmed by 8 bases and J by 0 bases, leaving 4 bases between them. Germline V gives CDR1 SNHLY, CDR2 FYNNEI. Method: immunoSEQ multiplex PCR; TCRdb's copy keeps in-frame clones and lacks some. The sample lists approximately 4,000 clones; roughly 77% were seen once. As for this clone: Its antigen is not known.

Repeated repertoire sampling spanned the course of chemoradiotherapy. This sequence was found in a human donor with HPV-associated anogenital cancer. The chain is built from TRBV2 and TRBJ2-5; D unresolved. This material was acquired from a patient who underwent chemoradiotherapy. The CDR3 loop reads CASAYQETQYF. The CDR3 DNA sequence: TGTGCCAGCGCTTACCAAGAGACCCAGTACTTC.